This TCR beta chain was sequenced during a study of regulatory T cells in long-lasting Graves disease. As to time point: newly diagnosed GD, antithyroid drugs for less than 3 months. The TCR library was prepared using RNA isolated from PBMCs. In building TCR beta libraries, iRepertoire HTBI primers were used together with Arm-PCR of CDR3 regions. Via MiXCR, TCRdb re-called the multiplex PCR reads, giving one row per CDR3 protein. Of 360,000 or so distinct CDR3 sequences in the sample, roughly 15% were seen once. From germline, CDR1 is DFQATT and CDR2 SNEGSKA (reference sequence). The length of the CDR3 is 12 residues. Trimming removed 5 bases from V and 3 bases from J, with 8 bases in between. These records were also assigned to another study, of T cells in Graves' hyperthyroidism and ophthalmopathy. That work contributes: When ophthalmopathy did not progress within 18 months, Graves' hyperthyroidism was considered stable.

This specimen consisted of peripheral blood mononuclear cells (PBMCs), obtained at new diagnosis, from a patient treated with antithyroid drugs. V and J are TRBV20-1 and TRBJ1-3, with D unclear. The receptor was isolated from a woman aged 18-30 years with Graves disease. The CDR3 here is CSAVKSGNTIYF. In DNA, the CDR3 is TGCAGTGCTGTTAAAAGTGGAAACACCATATATTTT.